The 10 T cell receptor beta chains given below trace back to one sample, sequenced in a study of cytomegalovirus exposure and HLA in healthy donors. PCR involved 60 Vbeta and 13 Jbeta primers. TCRdb's copy holds only in-frame clones and misses some; the assay was immunoSEQ multiplex PCR. The repertoire has around 80,000 clones, over 75% of them found once; the top ten carry roughly 6%. The source material was PBMCs. The receptors come from a female donor in good health and CMV-seronegative.

The rearrangement links TRBV6-5 to TRBJ2-5; 7 nucleotides agree with TRBD2. The CDR3 runs to 14 residues. Germline V lookup: CDR1 MNHEY, CDR2 SVGAGI. Losses at the gene ends were 6 bases for V and 11 bases for J; bases not matched to a gene: 15. The CDR3 DNA reads as TGTGCCAGCAGGCCCGGGACCCTCGCGGGGGAGCAGTACTTC. This codes for CASRPGTLAGEQYF.

The V and J genes are TRBV4-1 and TRBJ1-2; D may be TRBD1 (5 bases). The V end lost 1 base, the J end lost 8 bases, and 14 bases lay between the germline ends. CDR3 length: 14 residues. The germline gives CDR1 MGHRA, CDR2 YSYEKL. CDR3 coding DNA: TGCGCCAGCAGCCAAGTTACGGGGGGAAAAGGCTACACCTTC. Its protein product is CASSQVTGGKGYTF.

A few counts support this clone. Other DNA sequences within the sample encode an identical CDR3. V and J are TRBV18 and TRBJ1-5, with a tentative D call TRBD1 (5 bases). Trimming removed 3 bases at V and 1 base at J, with 7 bases between. Germline V CDR1 and CDR2: KGHSH, LQKENI. The CDR3 is 14 amino acids. The CDR3 DNA sequence: TGTGCCAGCTCACCGGGGGGGAGCAATCAGCCCCAGCATTTT. Translating gives CASSPGGSNQPQHF.

The V call is TRBV19, the J call TRBJ1-3, with unresolved D. The V end was cut by 3 bases, the J end by 0 bases, with 9 bases between. The CDR3 sequence is 15 residues long. Germline-derived CDR1 and CDR2 are LNHDA and SQIVND (reference sequence). The CDR3 here is CASSILQLSGNTIYF. CDR3 bases: TGTGCCAGTAGTATCTTACAGCTCTCTGGAAACACCATATATTTT.

This chain connects TRBV11-2 to TRBJ1-1; possibly TRBD1 for D (5 bases). The CDR3 totals 18 residues. V was trimmed by 9 bases and J by 0 bases, leaving 26 bases between them. The V gene's germline CDR1 is SGHAT and CDR2 FQNNGV. The CDR3 DNA sequence: TGTGCCAGTGGGGTCGGAGTCTTTGACAGAACATTGAACACTGAAGCTTTCTTT. Amino acids: CASGVGVFDRTLNTEAFF.

On this clone: The junction does not match germline at one end; this may be a read error. The rearrangement joins TRBV29-1 to TRBJ2-7, with D possibly being TRBD2 (5 bases). CDR1 is SQVTM, CDR2 ANQGSEA, per germline. The CDR3 consists of 13 residues. CDR3 loop: CSVVEGSSYEQHF. The CDR3 nucleotides are TGCAGCGTTGTTGAGGGAAGCTCCTACGAGCAGCACTTC.

This rearrangement joins TRBV6-7 to TRBJ1-4; 7 bases map to TRBD1. TRBV6-7 is an ORF; its function is uncertain. The CDR3 spans 14 residues. Losses at the gene ends were 1 base for V and 5 bases for J; bases not matched to a gene: 1. The CDR3 loop reads CASSYWDRNEKLFF. The CDR3 bases are TGTGCCAGCAGTTACTGGGACAGAAATGAAAAACTGTTTTTT.

The chain links TRBV6-1 to TRBJ1-1, with TRBD1 identical over 8 bases. Trimming cost V 7 bases and J 2 bases; bases outside gene matches: 6. The CDR3 is made up of 14 amino acids. Germline assignment: CDR1 MNHNS and CDR2 SASEGT. The CDR3 sequence: CASTPTGANTEAFF. DNA for the CDR3: TGTGCCAGCACCCCGACAGGGGCAAACACTGAAGCTTTCTTT.

The rearrangement links TRBV6-1 to TRBJ1-1; D is possibly TRBD1 (5 bases). From germline, CDR1 is MNHNS and CDR2 SASEGT. Deletions cut 2 bases from V and 3 bases from J, with 13 bases between. CDR3 length: 15 residues. The DNA of the CDR3 is TGTGCCAGCAGTGAAAGGTCGCCCAGGGACACTGAAGCTTTCTTT. It specifies CASSERSPRDTEAFF.

The chain joins TRBV14 to TRBJ2-3, with no clear D. The V gene lost 3 bases and the J gene lost 4 bases, with 5 bases spanning the gap. The CDR3 is made up of 12 amino acids. Germline values: CDR1 SGHDN, CDR2 FVKESK. CDR3 DNA: TGTGCCAGCAGCCAGAGTTCAGATACGCAGTATTTT. Translation gives CASSQSSDTQYF.